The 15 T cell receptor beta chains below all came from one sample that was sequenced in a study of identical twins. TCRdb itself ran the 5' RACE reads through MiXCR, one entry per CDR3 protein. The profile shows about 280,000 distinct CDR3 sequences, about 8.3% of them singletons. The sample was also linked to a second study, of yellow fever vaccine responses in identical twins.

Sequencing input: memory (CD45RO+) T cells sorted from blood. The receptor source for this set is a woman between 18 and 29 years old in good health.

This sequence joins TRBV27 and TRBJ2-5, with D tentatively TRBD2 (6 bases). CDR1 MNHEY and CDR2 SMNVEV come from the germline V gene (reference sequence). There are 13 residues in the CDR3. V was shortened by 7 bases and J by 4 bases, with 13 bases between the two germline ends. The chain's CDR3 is CASKTGVAETQYF. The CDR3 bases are TGTGCCAGCAAGACGGGGGTGGCAGAGACCCAGTACTTC.

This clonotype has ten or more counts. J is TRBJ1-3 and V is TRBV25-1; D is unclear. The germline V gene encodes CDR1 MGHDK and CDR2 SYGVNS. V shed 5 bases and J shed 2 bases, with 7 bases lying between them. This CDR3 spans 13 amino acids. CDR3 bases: TGTGCCAGCAGTAGGGAGACTGGAAACACCATATATTTT. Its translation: CASSRETGNTIYF.

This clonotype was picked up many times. In DNA form, the CDR3 reads TGTGCCAGCAGTTTTATCAAGACCGAGCAGTTCTTC. Residues: CASSFIKTEQFF. V gene TRBV28 combines with J gene TRBJ2-1; D gene ambiguous. V was pared by 3 bases and J by 10 bases, with 10 bases between. Germline V gene sequence: CDR1 MDHEN, CDR2 SYDVKM. The CDR3 has 12 residues.

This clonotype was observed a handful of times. CDR3 loop: CASSLALGEAEKLFF. For the CDR3, the DNA is TGTGCCAGCAGCTTAGCGCTGGGGGAGGCTGAAAAACTGTTTTTT. V gene TRBV7-9 combines with J gene TRBJ1-4, with D maybe TRBD1 (5 bases). V lost 0 bases and J lost 7, with 12 bases in between. The CDR3 sequence is 15 residues long. Germline V lookup: CDR1 SEHNR, CDR2 FQNEAQ (reference sequence).

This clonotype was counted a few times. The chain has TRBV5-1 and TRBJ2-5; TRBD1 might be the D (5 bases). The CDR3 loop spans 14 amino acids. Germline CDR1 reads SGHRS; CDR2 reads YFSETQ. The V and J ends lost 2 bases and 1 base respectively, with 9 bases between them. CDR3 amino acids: CASSLTTVQETQYF. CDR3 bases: TGCGCCAGCAGCTTAACGACAGTCCAAGAGACCCAGTACTTC. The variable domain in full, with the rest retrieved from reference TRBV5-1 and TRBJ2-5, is KAGVTQTPRYLIKTRGQQVTLSCSPISGHRSVSWYQQTPGQGLQFLFEYFSETQRNKGNFPGRFSGRQFSNSRSEMNVSTLELGDSALYLCASSLTTVQETQYFGPGTRLLVL.

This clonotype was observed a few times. CDR3 sequence reads: CASSNSRTSRSYEQYF. The CDR3, as DNA: TGTGCCAGCAGCAACTCTCGGACTAGTCGTTCCTACGAGCAGTACTTC. The genes are TRBV11-2 and TRBJ2-7; 7 bases are shared with TRBD2. V lost 5 bases and J lost 1; bases outside the gene matches: 11. Germline V gene lookup returns CDR1 SGHAT and CDR2 FQNNGV. CDR3 size: 16 residues.

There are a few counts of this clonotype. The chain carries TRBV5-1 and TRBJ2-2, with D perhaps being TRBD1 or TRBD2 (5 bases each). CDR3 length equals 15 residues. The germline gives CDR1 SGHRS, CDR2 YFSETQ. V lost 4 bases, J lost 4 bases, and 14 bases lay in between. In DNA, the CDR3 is TGCGCCAGCAGCCCCCCGCAGGGACGCACCGGGGAGCTGTTTTTT. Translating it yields CASSPPQGRTGELFF. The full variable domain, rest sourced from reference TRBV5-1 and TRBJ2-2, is KAGVTQTPRYLIKTRGQQVTLSCSPISGHRSVSWYQQTPGQGLQFLFEYFSETQRNKGNFPGRFSGRQFSNSRSEMNVSTLELGDSALYLCASSPPQGRTGELFFGEGSRLTVL.

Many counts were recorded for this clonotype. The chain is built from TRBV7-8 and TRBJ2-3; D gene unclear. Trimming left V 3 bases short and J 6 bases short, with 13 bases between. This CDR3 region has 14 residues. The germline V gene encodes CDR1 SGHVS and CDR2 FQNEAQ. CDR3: CASSFVPPLDTQYF. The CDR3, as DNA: TGTGCCAGCAGCTTCGTACCCCCCCTGGATACGCAGTATTTT.

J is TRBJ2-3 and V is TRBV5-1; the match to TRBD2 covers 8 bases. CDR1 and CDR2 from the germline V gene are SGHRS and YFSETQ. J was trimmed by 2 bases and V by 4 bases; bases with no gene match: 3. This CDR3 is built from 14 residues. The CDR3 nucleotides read TGCGCCAGCAGCCAGACTAGCGACACAGATACGCAGTATTTT. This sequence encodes CASSQTSDTDTQYF.

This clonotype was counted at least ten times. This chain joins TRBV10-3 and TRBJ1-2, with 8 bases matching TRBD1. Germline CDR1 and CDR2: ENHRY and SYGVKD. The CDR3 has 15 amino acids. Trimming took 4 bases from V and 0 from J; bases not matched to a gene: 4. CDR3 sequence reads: CAISAGTGANYGYTF. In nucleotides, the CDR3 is TGTGCCATCAGTGCAGGGACAGGAGCTAACTATGGCTACACCTTC.

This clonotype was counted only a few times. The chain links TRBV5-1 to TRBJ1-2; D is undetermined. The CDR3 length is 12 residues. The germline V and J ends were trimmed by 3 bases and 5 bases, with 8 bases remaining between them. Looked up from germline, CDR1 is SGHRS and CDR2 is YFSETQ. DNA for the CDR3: TGCGCCAGCAGCTCCCCCACGTATGGCTACACCTTC. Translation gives CASSSPTYGYTF.

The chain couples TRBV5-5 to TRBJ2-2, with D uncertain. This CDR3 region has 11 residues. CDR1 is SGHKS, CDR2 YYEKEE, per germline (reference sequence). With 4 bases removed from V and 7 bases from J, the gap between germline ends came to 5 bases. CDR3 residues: CASSRNGELFF. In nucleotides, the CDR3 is TGTGCCAGCAGCCGAAACGGGGAGCTGTTTTTT.

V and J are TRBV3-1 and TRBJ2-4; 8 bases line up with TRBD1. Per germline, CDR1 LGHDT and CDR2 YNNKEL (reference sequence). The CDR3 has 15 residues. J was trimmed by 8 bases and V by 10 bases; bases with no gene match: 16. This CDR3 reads CATTQRTAGGHIQYF. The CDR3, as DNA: TGTGCCACCACCCAACGAACAGCAGGGGGCCACATTCAGTACTTC.

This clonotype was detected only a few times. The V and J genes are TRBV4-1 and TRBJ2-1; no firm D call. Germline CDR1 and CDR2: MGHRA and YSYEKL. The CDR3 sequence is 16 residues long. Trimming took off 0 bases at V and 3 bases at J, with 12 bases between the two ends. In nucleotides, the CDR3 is TGCGCCAGCAGCCAAGATTTTCCAGCAATCTACAATGAGCAGTTCTTC. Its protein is CASSQDFPAIYNEQFF.

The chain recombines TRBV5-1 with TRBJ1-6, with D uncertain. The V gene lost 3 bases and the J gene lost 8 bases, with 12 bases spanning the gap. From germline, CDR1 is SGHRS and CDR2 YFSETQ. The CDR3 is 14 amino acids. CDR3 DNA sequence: TGCGCCAGCAGCTCCCAGGTGGGCGATTCACCCCTCCACTTT. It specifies CASSSQVGDSPLHF.